This note documents a single T cell receptor beta chain sequence. The protocol was immunoSEQ multiplex PCR, while the TCRdb copy is restricted to in-frame clones and leaves out a portion. The sample yields roughly 90,000 clones, about 80% seen once. This sample is drawn from a study of blood T cell repertoires in COVID-19. Trimming shortened V by 2 bases and J by 3 bases, and 14 bases separated the two germline ends. Germline lookup yields CDR1 MNHEY and CDR2 SVGAGI. CDR3 length: 16 amino acids. The specimen was peripheral blood. The J gene is TRBJ1-3, the V gene TRBV6-5, with D perhaps TRBD1 (5 bases). The sequence was collected from a woman in her seventies with acute or convalescent COVID-19. CDR3: CASSYAGGVVGNTIYF. The DNA of the CDR3 is TGTGCCAGCAGTTACGCGGGGGGGGTGGTTGGAAACACCATATATTTT.